The 22 T cell receptor beta chains given below trace back to one sample, sequenced in a study of cytomegalovirus exposure and HLA in healthy donors. Method: immunoSEQ multiplex PCR; TCRdb's copy keeps in-frame clones and lacks some. The profile covers 150,000 to 200,000 clones, with approximately 85% appearing a single time and over 1.1% taken by the ten largest. Sequencing was performed on PBMCs. The receptors were gathered from a woman aged 18-35 years in good health and CMV-seronegative.

The rearrangement links TRBV25-1 to TRBJ1-2, with a possible D match to TRBD1 (6 bases). CDR1 is MGHDK, CDR2 SYGVNS, per germline. The CDR3 loop spans 15 amino acids. V gave up 2 bases and J gave up 4 bases, with 14 bases separating them. CDR3 sequence: CASSELGQRAYGYTF. The CDR3 DNA reads TGTGCCAGCAGTGAACTAGGACAGAGAGCCTATGGCTACACCTTC.

This chain connects TRBV2 to TRBJ1-6, with D tentatively TRBD1 (5 bases). CDR3 length equals 14 residues. V lost 6 bases to trimming and J lost 7 bases, with 13 bases between them. Germline V gene sequence: CDR1 SNHLY, CDR2 FYNNEI. The CDR3 protein is CASRGAGSNSPLHF. Here the CDR3 DNA reads TGTGCCAGCAGAGGGGCAGGGTCAAATTCACCCCTCCACTTT. The full variable domain, its missing parts supplied by reference TRBV2 and TRBJ1-6, is EPEVTQTPSHQVTQMGQEVILRCVPISNHLYFYWYRQILGQKVEFLVSFYNNEISEKSEIFDDQFSVERPDGSNFTLKIRSTKLEDSAMYFCASRGAGSNSPLHFGNGTRLTVT.

CDR3 sequence (DNA): TGTGCCAGCCGTCGACAGGGAGACTCTGGAAACACCATATATTTT. Translating it yields CASRRQGDSGNTIYF. The V and J genes are TRBV5-6 and TRBJ1-3; 7 bases fit TRBD1. J was trimmed by 0 bases and V by 7 bases; bases with no gene match: 7. The CDR3 covers 15 residues. In germline, CDR1 is SGHDT, CDR2 YYEEEE.

The rearrangement uses TRBV29-1 and TRBJ2-5; 15 nucleotides agree with TRBD2. The CDR3 loop spans 21 amino acids. Germline trimming cut 2 bases from V and 1 base from J; bases unmatched to any gene: 17. Germline V gene data show CDR1 as SQVTM and CDR2 as ANQGSEA. The CDR3 nucleotides read TGCAGCGTTGAACGAAAAGGGACTAGCGGGAGGTGGGGTAGGGCCCAAGAGACCCAGTACTTC. It encodes CSVERKGTSGRWGRAQETQYF.

This chain connects TRBV18 to TRBJ2-3; the match to TRBD2 covers 7 bases. The germline CDR1 and CDR2 sequences are KGHSH and LQKENI. The length of the CDR3 is 15 residues. After removal of 4 bases from V and 6 bases from J, the junction contained 10 bases not matched to a gene. The CDR3: CASSLQRGRGDTQYF. The CDR3 nucleotides are TGTGCCAGCTCACTCCAGCGGGGCCGTGGGGATACGCAGTATTTT.

The CDR3 nucleotides are TGTGCCAGTAGTCCCGGGACAGTTGAAAAGACCCAGTACTTC. Its translation: CASSPGTVEKTQYF. The chain joins TRBV19 to TRBJ2-5; 7 nucleotides match TRBD1. V gave up 5 bases and J gave up 6 bases; unmatched junction bases: 9. Germline lookup yields CDR1 LNHDA and CDR2 SQIVND (reference sequence). The CDR3 consists of 14 residues.

This clone came up once. The chain has TRBV7-6 and TRBJ2-1; possible D gene TRBD1, 6 bases. Germline CDR1 SGHVS, CDR2 FNYEAQ. The V end lost 7 bases, the J end lost 1 base, and 17 bases lay between the germline ends. The CDR3 runs 16 residues. CDR3 sequence: CASTILGGISYNEQFF. CDR3 nucleotide sequence: TGTGCCAGCACCATACTAGGGGGAATTTCCTACAATGAGCAGTTCTTC.

This sequence joins TRBV11-2 and TRBJ1-4; D remains unclear. Looked up from germline, CDR1 is SGHAT and CDR2 is FQNNGV. The V end was cut by 0 bases, the J end by 8 bases, with 7 bases between. The CDR3 length is 13 residues. DNA of the CDR3: TGTGCCAGCAGCTTAGAGGCGGGCGAAAAACTGTTTTTT. This gives the protein CASSLEAGEKLFF.

This chain links TRBV19 with TRBJ1-5; 11 nucleotides line up with TRBD1. The CDR3 is 14 amino acids. The germline CDR1 and CDR2 sequences are LNHDA and SQIVND (reference sequence). With V trimmed by 7 bases and J by 9 bases, 8 bases remained unmatched. The CDR3 nucleotides read TGTGCCAGTACGACCAGGACAGGGGGCGCGCCCCAGCATTTT. Amino acids: CASTTRTGGAPQHF.

This clone showed up just a few times. The rearrangement uses TRBV6-1 and TRBJ1-5; maybe TRBD1 (5 bases). The germline gives CDR1 MNHNS, CDR2 SASEGT. Deletions cut 7 bases from V and 7 bases from J, with 20 bases between. The CDR3 runs 15 residues. The CDR3 nucleotides are TGTGCCAGCACCGTCGATACAGGTAGGGGCCAGCCCCAGCATTTT. As protein: CASTVDTGRGQPQHF.

The rearrangement joins TRBV28 to TRBJ1-1; D is possibly TRBD1 (5 bases). Trimming removed 1 base from V and 11 bases from J, with 17 bases in between. Germline V gene sequence: CDR1 MDHEN, CDR2 SYDVKM. This CDR3 has 14 residues. The CDR3 protein is CASSLYDSALGAFF. CDR3 nucleotide sequence: TGTGCCAGCAGTTTATACGACAGCGCCCTTGGGGCTTTCTTT.

The chain has TRBV6-1 and TRBJ2-2, with a tentative D call TRBD1 (6 bases). Trimming removed 4 bases from V and 2 bases from J, with 11 bases in between. Germline assignment: CDR1 MNHNS and CDR2 SASEGT. This CDR3 has 15 residues. The DNA of the CDR3 is TGTGCCAGCAGTGCGGGACACCATAACACCGGGGAGCTGTTTTTT. Translated, it gives CASSAGHHNTGELFF.

The rearrangement joins TRBV9 to TRBJ2-1; 12 bases match TRBD2. V gave up 4 bases and J gave up 9 bases; unmatched junction bases: 8. Looked up from germline, CDR1 is SGDLS and CDR2 is YYNGEE. The CDR3 consists of 15 residues. This CDR3 is CASSLRTSGVGEQFF. CDR3 in DNA: TGTGCCAGCAGCCTACGGACTAGCGGGGTGGGTGAGCAGTTCTTC.

This chain connects TRBV9 to TRBJ1-2, with TRBD1 identical over 9 bases. V lost 0 bases and J lost 4; bases outside the gene matches: 1. Germline V gene sequence: CDR1 SGDLS, CDR2 YYNGEE. The CDR3 consists of 14 residues. DNA of the CDR3: TGTGCCAGCAGCGTAGACAGGGGGCCCTATGGCTACACCTTC. Translating it yields CASSVDRGPYGYTF.

The rearrangement uses TRBV27 and TRBJ2-1; a possible D gene is TRBD2 (5 bases). CDR3 length: 15 residues. Per the germline V gene, CDR1 is MNHEY and CDR2 is SMNVEV (reference sequence). V lost 5 bases to trimming and J lost 0 bases, with 11 bases between them. DNA for the CDR3: TGTGCCAGCAGTAGCGGCTCTAGCTCCTACAATGAGCAGTTCTTC. Protein sequence: CASSSGSSSYNEQFF.

The chain combines TRBV5-1 with TRBJ2-5; 8 nucleotides line up with TRBD1. The CDR3 has 16 residues. The junction had 7 bases not matched to a gene; V was cut back by 0 bases and J by 3 bases. From germline, CDR1 is SGHRS and CDR2 YFSETQ. The DNA for the CDR3 is TGCGCCAGCAGCTTGGGTTTGGGACAGGCGAAAGAGACCCAGTACTTC. The encoded protein is CASSLGLGQAKETQYF.

The chain has TRBV5-1 and TRBJ2-7, with D possibly matching TRBD2 (6 bases). V was clipped by 4 bases and J by 2 bases, with 13 bases between them. Germline V gives CDR1 SGHRS, CDR2 YFSETQ. The CDR3 has 14 residues. The CDR3 sequence: CASSPEGLPYEQYF. The CDR3 nucleotides read TGCGCCAGCAGCCCAGAGGGACTTCCCTACGAGCAGTACTTC.

V and J are TRBV7-6 and TRBJ2-3; D is perhaps TRBD2 (5 bases). The CDR3 has 16 residues. Germline lookup yields CDR1 SGHVS and CDR2 FNYEAQ. The ends were cut back, 1 base at V and 5 bases at J, with 16 bases in the middle. Here the CDR3 DNA reads TGTGCCAGCAGCTTAGTAGCAGTCCTCGGGGTAGATACGCAGTATTTT. Translation: CASSLVAVLGVDTQYF. Looking up the rest from reference TRBV7-6 and TRBJ2-3 gives the full variable domain: GAGVSQSPRYKVTKRGQDVALRCDPISGHVSLYWYRQALGQGPEFLTYFNYEAQQDKSGLPNDRFSAERPEGSISTLTIQRTEQRDSAMYRCASSLVAVLGVDTQYFGPGTRLTVL.

This clone appeared once. This chain connects TRBV2 to TRBJ1-5; a possible D gene is TRBD1 (5 bases). The germline V gene has CDR1 SNHLY and CDR2 FYNNEI. CDR3 length: 16 residues. The germline V and J ends were trimmed by 4 bases and 6 bases, with 19 bases remaining between them. Here the CDR3 reads CASSGSARVESQPQHF. The CDR3 DNA reads TGTGCCAGCAGTGGATCCGCCAGGGTAGAGAGTCAGCCCCAGCATTTT.

In DNA form, the CDR3 reads TGTGCCAGCAGTGCGCTAATTACAGCTAACTATGGCTACACCTTC. Protein: CASSALITANYGYTF. The chain carries TRBV6-1 and TRBJ1-2; D gene uncertain. CDR1 MNHNS and CDR2 SASEGT come from the germline V gene. Trimming pared 4 bases from V and 0 bases from J, leaving 12 bases between. The CDR3 is 15 residues long.

This rearrangement joins TRBV10-3 to TRBJ1-2, with a tentative D call TRBD1 (5 bases). CDR1 is ENHRY, CDR2 SYGVKD, per germline. The V gene lost 3 bases and the J gene lost 6 bases, with 17 bases spanning the gap. This CDR3 is 15 amino acids long. The CDR3 coding sequence is TGTGCCATCAGTGAATTTGAGGCTTTAGGGGATGGCTACACCTTC. This encodes CAISEFEALGDGYTF.

The rearrangement uses TRBV6-5 and TRBJ2-7; 7 bases map to TRBD1. The CDR3 runs to 13 residues. V lost 6 bases and J lost 5; bases outside the gene matches: 7. Germline V CDR1 and CDR2: MNHEY, SVGAGI. The CDR3, as DNA: TGTGCCAGCAGCCTACAGGGGCTGAACGAGCAGTACTTC. This encodes CASSLQGLNEQYF.